This TCR beta chain was captured in a study of T-cell memory formation after mild COVID-19. Regarding the study as a whole: There was a balanced CD4/CD8 profile in clones contracting day 15 to 85, and later expanders leaned CD4+.

As to this clonotype: Its antigen is undetermined.

Each CDR3 protein is one row after TCRdb ran MiXCR on the 5' RACE reads. The data hold 40,000 to 55,000 distinct CDR3 sequences, with roughly an eighth observed a single time. The CDR3 extends over 13 amino acids. With 6 bases clipped from V and 4 bases from J, the junction kept 6 bases outside the gene matches. Germline assignment: CDR1 SQVTM and CDR2 ANQGSEA. The specimen was PBMCs or a T cell subset sorted from them (not recorded which). The source is a man between 18 and 35 years old who had mild COVID-19 (a few samples of this study predate the infection). Cell type and time point are not known. The chain has TRBV29-1 and TRBJ1-3; 7 bases fit TRBD1. The chain's CDR3 is CSVGDRSGNTIYF. CDR3 bases: TGCAGCGTGGGGGACAGATCGGGAAACACCATATATTTT.